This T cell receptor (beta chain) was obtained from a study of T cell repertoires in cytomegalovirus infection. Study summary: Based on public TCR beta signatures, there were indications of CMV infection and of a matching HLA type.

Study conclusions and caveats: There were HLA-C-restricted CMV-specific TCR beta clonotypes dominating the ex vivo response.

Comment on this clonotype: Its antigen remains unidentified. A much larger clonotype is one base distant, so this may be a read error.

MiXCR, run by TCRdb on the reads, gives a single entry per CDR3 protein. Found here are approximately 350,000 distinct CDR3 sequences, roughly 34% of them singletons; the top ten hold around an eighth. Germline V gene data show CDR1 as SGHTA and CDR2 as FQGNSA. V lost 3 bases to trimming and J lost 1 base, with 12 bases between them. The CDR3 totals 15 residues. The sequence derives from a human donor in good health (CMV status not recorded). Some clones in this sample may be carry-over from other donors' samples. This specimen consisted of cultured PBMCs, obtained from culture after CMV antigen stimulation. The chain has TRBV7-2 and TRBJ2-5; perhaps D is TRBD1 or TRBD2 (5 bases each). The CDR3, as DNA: TGTGCCAGCAGCTTTTTTTTCGGGGCCCAAGAGACCCAGTACTTC. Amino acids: CASSFFFGAQETQYF.